This T cell receptor (beta chain) was found in a study of CXCR4 blockade with PD-1 therapy in pancreatic cancer. No neoadjuvant therapy was given before resection to the patients supplying these archived tumor blocks. Of note for this clone: Its antigen is unidentified.

Method: immunoSEQ multiplex PCR; TCRdb's copy keeps in-frame clones and lacks some. The table includes approximately 1,500 clones, more than 40% detected once. Germline V gives CDR1 MNHGY, CDR2 SAAAGT. The V end was cut by 5 bases, the J end by 0 bases, with 8 bases between. The CDR3 runs to 13 residues. Study-wide findings and caveats: Survival did not correlate with tumor clonality, which averaged approximately 0.15 versus 0.05. More frequent amino acid clones had more nucleotide rearrangements, suggesting convergent selection. Without paired alpha-beta data, shared specificity of dominant clones is unconfirmed.

V and J are TRBV6-8 and TRBJ2-7; the D gene is possibly TRBD1 (5 bases). The receptor was derived from a human donor with pancreatic ductal adenocarcinoma. Source material: tumor tissue. The CDR3 is CASSPDNSYEQYV. CDR3 nucleotides: TGTGCCAGCAGTCCGGACAACTCCTACGAGCAGTACGTC.